Each of the 2 T cell receptor beta chains below was sequenced from the same sample in a study of response to subunit inactivated influenza vaccine. Each CDR3 protein is one row after TCRdb ran MiXCR on the RT-PCR reads. This table has 600,000 to 700,000 distinct CDR3 sequences, around 13% appearing once. The sequencing here drew on PBMCs from blood, taken approximately 15 days before vaccination. The receptors were sampled from a man in his fifties or sixties who received an inactivated influenza vaccine.

This chain links TRBV15 with TRBJ2-3; 7 nucleotides match TRBD2. In germline, CDR1 is LNHNV, CDR2 YYDKDF (reference sequence). The CDR3 spans 15 residues. The ends lost 5 bases at V and 2 bases at J; junction bases unmatched: 7. CDR3 amino acids: CATSRGRGVTDTQYF. CDR3 nucleotides: TGTGCCACCAGCCGAGGACGGGGGGTCACAGATACGCAGTATTTT. Complete variable domain (other parts from reference TRBV15 and TRBJ2-3): DAMVIQNPRYQVTQFGKPVTLSCSQTLNHNVMYWYQQKSSQAPKLLFHYYDKDFNNEADTPDNFQSRRPNTSFCFLDIRSPGLGDTAMYLCATSRGRGVTDTQYFGPGTRLTVL.

The V call is TRBV12-3 or TRBV12-4, the J call TRBJ2-2, with 15 bases fitting TRBD2. This CDR3 has 17 residues. The trim removed 6 bases at V and 8 bases at J, leaving 10 bases unmatched. This CDR3 is CASSPSGLAGGWGELFF. In DNA, the CDR3 is TGTGCCAGCAGCCCCTCCGGACTAGCGGGAGGGTGGGGGGAGCTGTTTTTT.